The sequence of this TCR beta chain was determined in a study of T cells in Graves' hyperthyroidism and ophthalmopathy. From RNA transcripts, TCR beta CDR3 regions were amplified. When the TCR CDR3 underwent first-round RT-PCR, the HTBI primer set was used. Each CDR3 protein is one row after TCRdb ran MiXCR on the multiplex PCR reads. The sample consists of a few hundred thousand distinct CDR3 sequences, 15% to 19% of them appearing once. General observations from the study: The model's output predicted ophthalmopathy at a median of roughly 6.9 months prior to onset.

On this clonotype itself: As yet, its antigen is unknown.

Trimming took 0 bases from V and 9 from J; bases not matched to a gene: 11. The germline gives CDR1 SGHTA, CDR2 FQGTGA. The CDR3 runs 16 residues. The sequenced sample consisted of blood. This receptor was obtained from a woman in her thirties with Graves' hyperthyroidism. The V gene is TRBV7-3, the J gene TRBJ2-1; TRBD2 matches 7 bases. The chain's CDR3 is CASSLTGGLTHPEQFF. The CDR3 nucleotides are TGTGCCAGCAGCTTAACGGGGGGACTAACCCACCCTGAGCAGTTCTTC.